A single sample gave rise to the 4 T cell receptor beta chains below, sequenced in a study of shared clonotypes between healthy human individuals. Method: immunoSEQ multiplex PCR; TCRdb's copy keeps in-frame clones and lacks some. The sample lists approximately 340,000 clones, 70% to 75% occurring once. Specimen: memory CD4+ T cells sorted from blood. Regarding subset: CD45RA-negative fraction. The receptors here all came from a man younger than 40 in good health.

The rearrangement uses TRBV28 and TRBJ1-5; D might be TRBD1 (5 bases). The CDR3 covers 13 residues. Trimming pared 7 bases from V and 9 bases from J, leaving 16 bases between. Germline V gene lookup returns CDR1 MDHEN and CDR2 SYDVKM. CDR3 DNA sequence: TGTGCCAGCAATCGGGACGCCCGGGGGCCCCAGCATTTT. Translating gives CASNRDARGPQHF.

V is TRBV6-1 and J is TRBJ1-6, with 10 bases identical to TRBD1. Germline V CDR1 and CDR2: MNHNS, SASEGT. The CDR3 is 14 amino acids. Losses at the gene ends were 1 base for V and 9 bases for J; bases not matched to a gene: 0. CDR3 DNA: TGTGCCAGCAGTGAAGGACAGGGGGCTTCACCCCTCCACTTT. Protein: CASSEGQGASPLHF.

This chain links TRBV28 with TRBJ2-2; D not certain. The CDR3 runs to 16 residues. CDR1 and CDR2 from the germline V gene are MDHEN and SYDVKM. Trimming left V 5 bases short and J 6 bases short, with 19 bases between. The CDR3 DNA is TGTGCCAGCAGTCCCCCCTCCGGGTTGGCTTCCGGGGAGCTGTTTTTT. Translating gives CASSPPSGLASGELFF. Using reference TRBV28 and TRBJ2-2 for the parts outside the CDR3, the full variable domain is DVKVTQSSRYLVKRTGEKVFLECVQDMDHENMFWYRQDPGLGLRLIYFSYDVKMKEKGDIPEGYSVSREKKERFSLILESASTNQTSMYLCASSPPSGLASGELFFGEGSRLTVL.

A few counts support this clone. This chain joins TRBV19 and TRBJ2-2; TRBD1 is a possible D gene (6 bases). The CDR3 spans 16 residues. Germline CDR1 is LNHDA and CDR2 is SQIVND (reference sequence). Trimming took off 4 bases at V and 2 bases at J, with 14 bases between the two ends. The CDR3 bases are TGTGCCAGTAGTAGGCCCTTTGGGGGCAACACCGGGGAGCTGTTTTTT. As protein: CASSRPFGGNTGELFF.